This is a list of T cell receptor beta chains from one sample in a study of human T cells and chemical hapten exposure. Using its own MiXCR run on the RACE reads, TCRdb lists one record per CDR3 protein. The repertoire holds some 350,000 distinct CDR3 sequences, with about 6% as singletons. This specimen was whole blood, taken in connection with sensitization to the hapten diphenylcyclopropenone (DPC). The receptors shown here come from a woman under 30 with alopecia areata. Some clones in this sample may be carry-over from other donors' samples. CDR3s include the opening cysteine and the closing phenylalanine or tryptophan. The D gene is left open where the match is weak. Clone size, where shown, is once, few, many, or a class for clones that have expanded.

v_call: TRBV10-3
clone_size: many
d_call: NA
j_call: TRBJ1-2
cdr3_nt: TGTGCCGCTGCTCAGGTGGGAAACTATGGCTACACCTTC
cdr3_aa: CAAAQVGNYGYTF

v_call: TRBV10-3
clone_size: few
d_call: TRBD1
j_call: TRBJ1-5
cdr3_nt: TGTGCCATCAGCCGGGGAGGACAGGGACACTATAGCAATCAGCCCCAGCATTTT
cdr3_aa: CAISRGGQGHYSNQPQHF

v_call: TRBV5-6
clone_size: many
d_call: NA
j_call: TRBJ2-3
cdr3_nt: TGTGCCAGCAGCTTGATAGATACGCAGTATTTT
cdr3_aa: CASSLIDTQYF

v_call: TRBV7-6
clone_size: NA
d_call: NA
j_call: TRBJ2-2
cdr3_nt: TGTGCCAGCAGCTTAGTTCCCAGAACGAACACCGGGGAGCTGTTTTTT
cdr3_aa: CASSLVPRTNTGELFF

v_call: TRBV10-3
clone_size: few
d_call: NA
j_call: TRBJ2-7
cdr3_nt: TGTGCCATCAGGACCAGGGACGAGCAGTACTTC
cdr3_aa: CAIRTRDEQYF

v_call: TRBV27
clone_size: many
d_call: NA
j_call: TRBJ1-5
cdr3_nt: TGTGCCAGCAGTCTCGGGACAACTCAGCCCCAGCATTTT
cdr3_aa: CASSLGTTQPQHF

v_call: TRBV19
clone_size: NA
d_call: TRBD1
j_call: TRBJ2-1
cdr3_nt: TGTGCCAGTGGCCAACAGGGGTGGGAGCAGTTCTTC
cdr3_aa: CASGQQGWEQFF

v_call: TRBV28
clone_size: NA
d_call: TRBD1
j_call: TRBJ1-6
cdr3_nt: TGTGCCAGCAGCTTGGACAGGAGCGCCCTCCACTTT
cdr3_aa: CASSLDRSALHF

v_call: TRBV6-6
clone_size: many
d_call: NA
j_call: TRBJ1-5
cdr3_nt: TGTGCCAGCAGTTACCCAATTCGGGGGGTTGGTCAGCCCCAGCATTTT
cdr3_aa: CASSYPIRGVGQPQHF

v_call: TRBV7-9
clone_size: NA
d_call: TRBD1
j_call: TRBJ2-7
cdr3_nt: TGTGCCAGCAGCTTATCAGTCTGGGACAGGTCCCTCTACGAGCAGTACTTC
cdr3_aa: CASSLSVWDRSLYEQYF

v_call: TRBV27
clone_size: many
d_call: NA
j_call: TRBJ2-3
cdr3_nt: TGTGCCAGCAGTTTAGCCTCTCCTCCAGATACGCAGTATTTT
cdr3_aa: CASSLASPPDTQYF

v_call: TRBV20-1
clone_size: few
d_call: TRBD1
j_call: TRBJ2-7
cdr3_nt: TGCAGTGCCTCAACTGGACAGGGTTTAGGCGAGCAGTACTTC
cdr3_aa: CSASTGQGLGEQYF

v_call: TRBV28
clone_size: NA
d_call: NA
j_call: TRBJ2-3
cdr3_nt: TGTGCCAGCGGGCGTTCTGGGGACCCCTCCACAGATACGCAGTATTTT
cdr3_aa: CASGRSGDPSTDTQYF

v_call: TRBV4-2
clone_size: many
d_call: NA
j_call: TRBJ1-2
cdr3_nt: TGTGCCAGCAGCCAGGAGCAAGGACAGCGAGTTTATGGCTACACCTTC
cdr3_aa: CASSQEQGQRVYGYTF

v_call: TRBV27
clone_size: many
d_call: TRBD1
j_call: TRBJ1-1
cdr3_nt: TGTGCCAGCAGTCCCCCCCCACCAGGGGGCACTGAAGCTTTCTTT
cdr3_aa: CASSPPPPGGTEAFF

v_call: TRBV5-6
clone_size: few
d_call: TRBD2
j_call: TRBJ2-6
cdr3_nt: TGTGCCAGCAGCACCCTAGCGGTCGGGGCCAACGTCCTGACTTTC
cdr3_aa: CASSTLAVGANVLTF

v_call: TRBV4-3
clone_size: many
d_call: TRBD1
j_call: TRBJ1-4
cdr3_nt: TGCGCCAGCAGCCAAGAATTACCGGACAGGGGTAGCGAAAAACTGTTTTTT
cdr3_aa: CASSQELPDRGSEKLFF

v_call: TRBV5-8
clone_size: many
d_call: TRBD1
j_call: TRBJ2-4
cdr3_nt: TGTGCCAGCAGCTTGGGGTATGAACGGGACAGCTTAGGAGTAGCCAAAAACATTCAGTACTTC
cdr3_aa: CASSLGYERDSLGVAKNIQYF

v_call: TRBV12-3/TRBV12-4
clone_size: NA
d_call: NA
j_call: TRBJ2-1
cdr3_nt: TGTGCCAGCAGTTTCGACCTGAAACCGTTCTTC
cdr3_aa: CASSFDLKPFF

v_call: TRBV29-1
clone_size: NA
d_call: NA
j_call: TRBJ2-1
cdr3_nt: TGCAGCGTTGAAGATAGTACTAATGAGCAGTTCTTC
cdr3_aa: CSVEDSTNEQFF

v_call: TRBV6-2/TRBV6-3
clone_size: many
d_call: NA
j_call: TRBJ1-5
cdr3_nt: TGTGCCAGCAGTTACAGGCAGACATATAGCAATCAGCCCCAGCATTTT
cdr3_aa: CASSYRQTYSNQPQHF

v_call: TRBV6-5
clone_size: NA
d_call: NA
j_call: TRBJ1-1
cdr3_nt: TGTGCCAGCAGTTACCAACAGGAGAACACTGAAGCTTTCTTT
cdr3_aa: CASSYQQENTEAFF

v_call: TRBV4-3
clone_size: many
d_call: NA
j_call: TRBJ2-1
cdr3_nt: TGCGCCAGCAGCCAAGACGCTAGATACAATGAGCAGTTCTTC
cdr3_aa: CASSQDARYNEQFF

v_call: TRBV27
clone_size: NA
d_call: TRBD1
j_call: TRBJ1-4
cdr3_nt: TGTGCCCGTCGTCAGTACGGACAGGTCCCTAGGGGGGAGGAAAAACTGTTTTTT
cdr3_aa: CARRQYGQVPRGEEKLFF

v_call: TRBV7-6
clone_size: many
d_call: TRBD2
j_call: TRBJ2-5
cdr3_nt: TGTGCCAGCAGCCCGGGACTAGGGAAGACCCAGTACTTC
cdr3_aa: CASSPGLGKTQYF

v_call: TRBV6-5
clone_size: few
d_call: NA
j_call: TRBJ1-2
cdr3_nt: TGTGCCAGCAGTTCCCGTCATGGCTACACCTTC
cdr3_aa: CASSSRHGYTF

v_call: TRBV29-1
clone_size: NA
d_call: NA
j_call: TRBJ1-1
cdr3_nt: TGCAGCGTTGAGTTTCGCAGGGGTCACACTGAAGCTTTCTTT
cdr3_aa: CSVEFRRGHTEAFF

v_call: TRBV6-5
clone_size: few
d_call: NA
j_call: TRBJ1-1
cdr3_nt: TGTGCCAGCAGTAAGGGATCCGGGAACACTGAAGCTTTCTTT
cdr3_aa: CASSKGSGNTEAFF

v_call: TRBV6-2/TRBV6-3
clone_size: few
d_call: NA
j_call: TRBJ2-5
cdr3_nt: TGTGCCAGCAGTTTCCGTCCGACCTCAGTCGGGACCCAGTACTTC
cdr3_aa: CASSFRPTSVGTQYF

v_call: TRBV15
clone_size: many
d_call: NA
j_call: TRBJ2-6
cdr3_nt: TGTGCCACCAGCAGACAGAGCTCTGGGGCCAACGTCCTGACTTTC
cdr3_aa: CATSRQSSGANVLTF

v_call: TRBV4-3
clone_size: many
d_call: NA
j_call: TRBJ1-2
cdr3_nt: TGCGCCAGCAGCCAAGCGCTTGCAGGGGCTAACTATGGCTACACCTTC
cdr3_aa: CASSQALAGANYGYTF

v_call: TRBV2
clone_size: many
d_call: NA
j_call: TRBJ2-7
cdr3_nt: TGTGCCAGCAGTGAAGCTGACTCCTCCTACGAGCAGTACTTC
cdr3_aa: CASSEADSSYEQYF

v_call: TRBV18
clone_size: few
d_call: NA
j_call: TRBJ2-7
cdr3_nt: TGTGCCAGCTCACCATGGACAGAGCCTGGCGAGCAGTACTTC
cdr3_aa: CASSPWTEPGEQYF